The 21 T cell receptor beta chains given below trace back to one sample, sequenced in a study of T cells in Graves' hyperthyroidism and ophthalmopathy. Amplification of TCR beta CDR3 regions used RNA as the template. An initial round of RT-PCR targeting the TCR CDR3 relied on the HTBI primer set. TCRdb independently ran MiXCR on the multiplex PCR reads; one entry per CDR3 protein. This sample has around 400,000 distinct CDR3 sequences, with 12% to 15% found just once. The sample consisted of blood. The source of these receptors is a woman aged 55-75 years with Graves' ophthalmopathy.

In its sample, this clonotype was seen many times. This chain uses TRBV6-6 with TRBJ2-5; 9 bases agree with TRBD2. J lost 7 bases, V lost 2 bases, and 14 bases had no gene match. CDR3 length: 17 amino acids. Germline V lookup: CDR1 MNHNY, CDR2 SVGAGI (reference sequence). CDR3 nucleotides: TGTGCCAGCAGTTACCCGAGCGCCAGCGGGAGGTTCGTGACCCAGTACTTC. Translated, it gives CASSYPSASGRFVTQYF.

This clonotype was found a few times. The chain couples TRBV5-1 to TRBJ2-7; D possibly uses TRBD1 or TRBD2 (6 bases each). Germline V gene data show CDR1 as SGHRS and CDR2 as YFSETQ. V lost 2 bases to trimming and J lost 0 bases, with 18 bases between them. The CDR3 is made up of 17 amino acids. The CDR3 region is CASSFDRRRASSYEQYF. The CDR3 DNA is TGCGCCAGCAGCTTCGACAGGAGGAGGGCTAGCTCCTACGAGCAGTACTTC.

This clonotype occurred many times. This sequence joins TRBV5-1 and TRBJ2-1, with D possibly TRBD2 on 5 matching bases. Deletions cut 3 bases from V and 2 bases from J, with 9 bases between. This CDR3 has 14 residues. The germline gives CDR1 SGHRS, CDR2 YFSETQ. The CDR3 loop is CASSYREPYNEQFF. CDR3 bases: TGCGCCAGCAGCTACCGGGAACCCTACAATGAGCAGTTCTTC.

V is TRBV29-1 and J is TRBJ2-1; TRBD2 matches 7 bases. The germline gives CDR1 SQVTM, CDR2 ANQGSEA. This CDR3 has 14 residues. After removal of 6 bases from V and 0 bases from J, the junction contained 5 bases not matched to a gene. The CDR3 here is CSVGRVLSYNEQFF. The CDR3 bases are TGCAGCGTAGGGAGGGTACTCTCCTACAATGAGCAGTTCTTC.

The chain combines TRBV5-1 with TRBJ2-3; TRBD2 matches 13 bases. The germline CDR1 and CDR2 sequences are SGHRS and YFSETQ. The CDR3 spans 16 residues. V was clipped by 0 bases and J by 3 bases; unmatched bases: 1. The CDR3: CASSLGGLAGTDTQYF. The CDR3 DNA sequence: TGCGCCAGCAGCTTGGGGGGACTAGCGGGAACAGATACGCAGTATTTT.

This clonotype was detected a few times. The chain combines TRBV6-1 with TRBJ2-3, with 7 bases identical to TRBD2. This CDR3 is built from 17 residues. Germline values: CDR1 MNHNS, CDR2 SASEGT. Trimming cost V 7 bases and J 1 base; bases outside gene matches: 14. CDR3 in amino acids: CASTGGRRGSGTDTQYF. DNA of the CDR3: TGTGCCAGCACTGGCGGGAGACGAGGCTCGGGCACAGATACGCAGTATTTT.

This clonotype was recorded many times. V gene TRBV28 combines with J gene TRBJ1-5; D unclear. The CDR3 consists of 12 residues. Trimming took off 3 bases at V and 6 bases at J, with 6 bases between the two ends. Per germline, CDR1 MDHEN and CDR2 SYDVKM. The CDR3 DNA reads as TGTGCCAGCAGTTTTGAGAGTCAGCCCCAGCATTTT. This encodes CASSFESQPQHF. The whole variable domain, filled in from reference TRBV28 and TRBJ1-5, reads DVKVTQSSRYLVKRTGEKVFLECVQDMDHENMFWYRQDPGLGLRLIYFSYDVKMKEKGDIPEGYSVSREKKERFSLILESASTNQTSMYLCASSFESQPQHFGDGTRLSIL.

This clonotype was found a few times. The chain carries TRBV7-9 and TRBJ2-3, with D possibly being TRBD1 (5 bases). The CDR3 is 17 amino acids. CDR1 and CDR2 (germline): SEHNR, FQNEAQ (reference sequence). Trimming cost V 1 base and J 0 bases, with 14 bases left between them. This CDR3 is CASSLGFTGESTDTQYF. For the CDR3, the DNA is TGTGCCAGCAGCTTAGGGTTTACAGGAGAGAGCACAGATACGCAGTATTTT.

This clonotype appeared many times. V and J are TRBV2 and TRBJ2-1, with 14 bases fitting TRBD2. Germline CDR1 and CDR2: SNHLY and FYNNEI. The J segment lost 10 bases and the V segment lost 6 bases, leaving 8 bases of the junction unmatched. This CDR3 region has 15 residues. The CDR3 region has the DNA TGTGCCAGCAGGGTGGCGAGACTAGCGGGAGGGGAGCAGTTCTTC. Protein product: CASRVARLAGGEQFF.

This chain connects TRBV28 to TRBJ1-2, with D possibly TRBD1 on 6 matching bases. This CDR3 has 14 amino acids. Trimming pared 3 bases from V and 9 bases from J, leaving 17 bases between. The germline CDR1 and CDR2 sequences are MDHEN and SYDVKM. The CDR3 coding sequence is TGTGCCAGCAGTTTCCGGGGGCAATTTGGTAGCTACACCTTC. Its translation: CASSFRGQFGSYTF.

In its sample, this clonotype was seen many times. V usage is TRBV28 and J usage is TRBJ2-1; 7 bases are shared with TRBD2. Looked up from germline, CDR1 is MDHEN and CDR2 is SYDVKM. V dropped 3 bases and J dropped 10; count of bases not matched to a gene: 6. This CDR3 comprises 13 residues. CDR3 DNA sequence: TGTGCCAGCAGTTTCAGGGCGCGGGGGGAGCAGTTCTTC. It translates to CASSFRARGEQFF.

V usage is TRBV18 and J usage is TRBJ1-1; D is undetermined. The germline V gene encodes CDR1 KGHSH and CDR2 LQKENI. The CDR3 length is 13 residues. Trimming shortened V by 5 bases and J by 0 bases, and 7 bases separated the two germline ends. The CDR3 region has the DNA TGTGCCAGCTCAACCAAGGTGAACACTGAAGCTTTCTTT. Translated, it gives CASSTKVNTEAFF.

This clonotype has ten or more counts. V gene TRBV11-2 combines with J gene TRBJ2-5; D uncertain. There are 15 residues in the CDR3. Germline V gives CDR1 SGHAT, CDR2 FQNNGV. Trimming pared 5 bases from V and 2 bases from J, leaving 15 bases between. Here the CDR3 reads CASSLSRTLQETQYF. DNA for the CDR3: TGTGCCAGCAGCCTCTCAAGGACCCTACAAGAGACCCAGTACTTC.

This clonotype has a count of ten or more. This chain connects TRBV5-1 to TRBJ2-7; D is possibly TRBD1 or TRBD2 (5 bases each). The germline V gene encodes CDR1 SGHRS and CDR2 YFSETQ. V shed 0 bases and J shed 3 bases, with 19 bases lying between them. The CDR3 is made up of 17 amino acids. The CDR3 coding sequence is TGCGCCAGCAGCTTGGTTGGGCAGGGAGCTGCTCTCTACGAGCAGTACTTC. It yields the protein CASSLVGQGAALYEQYF. The complete variable domain, with remaining parts taken from reference TRBV5-1 and TRBJ2-7, reads KAGVTQTPRYLIKTRGQQVTLSCSPISGHRSVSWYQQTPGQGLQFLFEYFSETQRNKGNFPGRFSGRQFSNSRSEMNVSTLELGDSALYLCASSLVGQGAALYEQYFGPGTRLTVT.

This clonotype was counted between two and nine times. This rearrangement joins TRBV28 to TRBJ2-7, with D tentatively TRBD2 (6 bases). Germline CDR1 is MDHEN and CDR2 is SYDVKM. CDR3 length: 14 amino acids. V shed 7 bases and J shed 2 bases, with 15 bases lying between them. The CDR3 nucleotides read TGTGCCAGCACCCTCCTAGGCGGGACCTACGAGCAGTACTTC. Its translation is CASTLLGGTYEQYF.

In its sample, this clonotype was seen many times. The genes are TRBV19 and TRBJ1-5, with 9 bases aligning to TRBD1. The trim removed 4 bases at V and 4 bases at J, leaving 5 bases unmatched. This CDR3 spans 15 amino acids. Germline V lookup: CDR1 LNHDA, CDR2 SQIVND (reference sequence). CDR3 region: CASSTDRGGNQPQHF. In DNA, the CDR3 is TGTGCCAGTAGTACGGACAGGGGAGGGAATCAGCCCCAGCATTTT.

This clonotype showed up many times. The V gene is TRBV24-1, the J gene TRBJ2-7; no definite D call. V was pared by 2 bases and J by 6 bases, with 4 bases between. The germline gives CDR1 KGHDR, CDR2 SFDVKD. CDR3 length equals 11 residues. For the CDR3, the DNA is TGTGCCACCAGTGATTCGCGCGAGCAGTACTTC. It codes for CATSDSREQYF.

This clonotype has more than one count but fewer than ten. The chain's CDR3 is CASSTAVRGRGYTF. DNA of the CDR3: TGTGCCAGTAGTACCGCGGTGCGGGGTCGGGGCTACACCTTC. The chain uses TRBV19 and TRBJ1-2; no reliable D call. Germline assignment: CDR1 LNHDA and CDR2 SQIVND (reference sequence). The CDR3 sequence is 14 residues long. With 4 bases removed from V and 8 bases from J, the gap between germline ends came to 17 bases.

There are a few counts of this clonotype. The rearrangement uses TRBV7-2 and TRBJ2-2, with TRBD1 identical over 7 bases. Germline CDR1 and CDR2: SGHTA and FQGNSA. The length of the CDR3 is 16 residues. The V and J ends lost 4 bases and 3 bases, in that order; junction bases with no gene match: 8. CDR3 in DNA: TGTGCCAGCAGCTGGCCGGGACAGATTGACACCGGGGAGCTGTTTTTT. Its translation: CASSWPGQIDTGELFF.

This clonotype was found many times. The V and J genes are TRBV20-1 and TRBJ2-5; a possible D gene is TRBD1 (6 bases). The CDR3 is 15 amino acids. Germline V gene sequence: CDR1 DFQATT, CDR2 SNEGSKA (reference sequence). V was trimmed by 3 bases and J by 0 bases, leaving 14 bases between them. The CDR3 nucleotides read TGCAGTGCTAGCAGGGCAGGGGCTTACCAAGAGACCCAGTACTTC. It translates to CSASRAGAYQETQYF.

This chain joins TRBV24-1 and TRBJ2-3; 10 bases align to TRBD2. This CDR3 has 16 amino acids. The J segment lost 3 bases and the V segment lost 3 bases, leaving 5 bases of the junction unmatched. CDR1 is KGHDR and CDR2 is SFDVKD in the germline V gene. CDR3 DNA: TGTGCCACCAGTGATACGGGGACTAGCGTTACAGATACGCAGTATTTT. This translates into CATSDTGTSVTDTQYF.